The TCR beta chain under discussion was sequenced for a study of Ad26.COV2.S vaccination and SARS-CoV-2 variants. This CDR3 has 13 residues. Germline CDR1 reads MNHEY; CDR2 reads SVGAGI. Trimming shortened V by 8 bases and J by 6 bases, and 17 bases separated the two germline ends. Libraries were prepared by immunoSEQ multiplex PCR; TCRdb keeps only in-frame clonotypes and omits some of them. The sample includes around 370,000 clones, 92% seen only once; the top ten take roughly 3.9%. Broader study findings: Vaccinees showed greater spike-specific TCR breadth than placebo recipients. Considerable breadth of spike-specific CD8+ and CD4+ T cell responses has reportedly been documented following vaccination.

A word on this clone: Its antigen remains unidentified.

The rearrangement uses TRBV6-5 and TRBJ2-7, with TRBD1 as a possible D gene (5 bases). The sequencing here drew on peripheral blood, taken after recovery from COVID-19. The TCR sequence derives from a human donor who had recovered from COVID-19. The DNA for the CDR3 is TGTGCCAGCCATAGGGGCACAGGTGCCGAGCAGTACTTC. Amino acid sequence: CASHRGTGAEQYF.